One T cell receptor (beta chain) is described in this entry. Its antigen remains unidentified. The data stem from a study of T cells in Graves' hyperthyroidism and ophthalmopathy. Whole-study results and caveats: Stable hyperthyroidism was told apart from ophthalmopathy by a model built on 13 V-J features.

Hyperthyroidism, newly diagnosed and lasting under 2 months, affected patients aged 18 to 65. The diagnoses drew upon clinical symptoms, serum thyroxine and TRAb, thyroid ultrasound and orbital computed tomography. First hyperthyroidism diagnosis is when the blood sample was obtained, before any ophthalmopathy symptoms. RNA transcripts were the template for amplifying TCR beta CDR3 regions. In the first-round RT-PCR of the TCR CDR3, the HTBI primer set was used. One entry per CDR3 protein results from TCRdb running MiXCR on the multiplex PCR reads. The data contain roughly 580,000 distinct CDR3 sequences, around 14% of them singletons. This clonotype was sampled from a woman aged 25 to 45 with Graves' hyperthyroidism that later progressed to Graves' ophthalmopathy. The sequenced sample was blood.

The CDR3 region has the DNA TGTGCCAGCAGCCAAGTGGCGGAGGGCCGCGGCAATCAGCCCCAGCATTTT. It specifies CASSQVAEGRGNQPQHF. The chain combines TRBV4-2 with TRBJ1-5; D is uncertain. CDR1 and CDR2 (germline): LGHNA, YNFKEQ. The CDR3 is 17 amino acids. The V gene lost 1 base and the J gene lost 2 bases, with 15 bases spanning the gap.